This TCR beta chain was documented in a study of T cell responses to AZD1222 COVID-19 vaccine. Study-wide findings and caveats: No repertoire was sampled before or during the peak T cell response, only after it. A reported finding is that nearly half of spike-specific TCRs target unmutated variant regions. At baseline, just 6 or 7 AZD1222 recipients tested seropositive.

In regard to this clone: Its antigen is unidentified.

Assay used: immunoSEQ multiplex PCR; TCRdb lists only in-frame clones, some missing. The sample gives roughly 100,000 clones, approximately 88% of which show up once; about 3.7% is in the top ten. After removal of 6 bases from V and 11 bases from J, the junction contained 7 bases not matched to a gene. The CDR3 is 12 residues long. This specimen consisted of peripheral blood, obtained on day 0 of AZD1222 vaccination. The receptor was derived from an adult in good health. The V and J genes are TRBV12-3 or TRBV12-4 and TRBJ1-3, with 7 bases fitting TRBD1. The chain's CDR3 is CASRADRDPIYF. The DNA of the CDR3 is TGTGCCAGCAGAGCCGACAGGGATCCCATATATTTT.